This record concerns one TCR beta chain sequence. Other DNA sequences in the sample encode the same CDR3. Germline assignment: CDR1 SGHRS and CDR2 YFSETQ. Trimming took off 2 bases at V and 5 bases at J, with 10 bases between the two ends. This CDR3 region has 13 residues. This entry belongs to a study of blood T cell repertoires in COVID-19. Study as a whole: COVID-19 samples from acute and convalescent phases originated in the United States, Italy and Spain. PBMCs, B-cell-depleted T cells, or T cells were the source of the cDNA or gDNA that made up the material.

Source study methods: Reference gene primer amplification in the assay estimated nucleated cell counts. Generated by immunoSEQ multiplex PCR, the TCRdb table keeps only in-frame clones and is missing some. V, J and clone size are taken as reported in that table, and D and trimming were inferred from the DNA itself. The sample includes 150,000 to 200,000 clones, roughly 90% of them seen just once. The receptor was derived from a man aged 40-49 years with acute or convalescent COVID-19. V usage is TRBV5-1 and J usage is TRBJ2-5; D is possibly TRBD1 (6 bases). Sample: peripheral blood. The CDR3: CASSLGGGETQYF. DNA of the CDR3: TGCGCCAGCAGCTTAGGGGGTGGTGAGACCCAGTACTTC.